This TCR beta chain is from a study of cytomegalovirus exposure and HLA in healthy donors. Looking at the study overall: Earlier work reported 117 million unique TCR beta sequences from roughly 180 million T cells. In an early release, HLA-typed donors contributed about 80 million unique TCR sequences. Study findings and constraints: After further analysis at a later stage, roughly 16,000 TCR beta sequences were associated with HLA alleles at 0.05 false discovery rate. Roughly uniform sequencing depth across donors was assumed, possibly incorrectly.

This PCR relied on a set of 60 Vbeta primers and 13 Jbeta primers. Using immunoSEQ multiplex PCR, the repertoire was profiled, and TCRdb retains in-frame clones only, with some absent. The table lists approximately 140,000 clones, around 73% of them singletons. Only a few counts were recorded for this clone. As yet, its antigen is unknown. Germline V gene data show CDR1 as MGHRA and CDR2 as YSYEKL. Trimming left V 0 bases short and J 5 bases short, with 13 bases between. The CDR3 is made up of 15 amino acids. The material sequenced was PBMCs. The TCR sequence derives from a woman aged 40 to 55 in good health and CMV-seronegative. V gene TRBV4-1 combines with J gene TRBJ1-2; D is uncertain. CDR3 nucleotides: TGCGCCAGCAGCCAAGATGAGCGGGGTTGGTATGGCTACACCTTC. It encodes CASSQDERGWYGYTF.